This passage covers 32 T cell receptor beta chains from one sample sequenced in a study of regulatory T cells in long-lasting Graves disease. Building of the TCR beta libraries involved iRepertoire HTBI primers and Arm-PCR of CDR3 regions. TCRdb fed the multiplex PCR reads into MiXCR, producing one record per CDR3 protein. The sample has 400,000 to 500,000 distinct CDR3 sequences, roughly 22% seen once. The time point is: persistent/refractory GD, antithyroid drugs over 5 years with positive TRAb. Scientists built the TCR library using RNA that was extracted from PBMCs. The sample was peripheral blood mononuclear cells (PBMCs), taken when the disease was refractory, from a patient treated with antithyroid drugs. The receptor source for this set is a female donor with Graves disease.

A few counts support this clonotype. The rearrangement joins TRBV7-2 to TRBJ2-7; D might be TRBD1 (6 bases). In germline, CDR1 is SGHTA, CDR2 FQGNSA. V lost 7 bases, J lost 0 bases, and 16 bases lay in between. The CDR3 sequence is 15 residues long. The CDR3 protein is CASTISQGSSYEQYF. The CDR3 nucleotides are TGTGCCAGCACCATAAGCCAGGGGAGCTCCTACGAGCAGTACTTC.

The chain has TRBV12-3 or TRBV12-4 and TRBJ1-3; D not certain. The V end was cut by 4 bases, the J end by 4 bases, with 14 bases between. This CDR3 region has 15 residues. CDR3 in amino acids: CASSSLDFPGNTIYF. Written as DNA, the CDR3 is TGTGCCAGCAGTTCGTTGGACTTTCCAGGAAACACCATATATTTT.

This clonotype occurred a few times. The chain carries TRBV11-2 and TRBJ2-3, with TRBD2 matching 8 bases. The germline gives CDR1 SGHAT, CDR2 FQNNGV. V lost 5 bases to trimming and J lost 11 bases; unmatched junction nucleotides: 15. CDR3 length: 15 amino acids. The CDR3 nucleotides are TGTGCCAGCAGCAAAGAGATTAGCGGGATCGGGGAGCAGTATTTT. Translated: CASSKEISGIGEQYF.

The V and J genes are TRBV19 and TRBJ1-5, with D possibly matching TRBD1 (6 bases). V was pared by 2 bases and J by 4 bases, with 15 bases between. Germline V gene sequence: CDR1 LNHDA, CDR2 SQIVND (reference sequence). This CDR3 spans 16 amino acids. The CDR3 bases are TGTGCCAGTAGTATAACCCTCTGGGGGCCAAATCAGCCCCAGCATTTT. Its translation is CASSITLWGPNQPQHF.

This clonotype occurred a few times. This may come from a read error, since a much larger clone is one base off. The chain employs TRBV7-3 and TRBJ2-5; 11 bases align to TRBD2. Trimming removed 5 bases from V and 3 bases from J; junction bases left unmatched: 2. This CDR3 is built from 14 residues. Germline-derived CDR1 and CDR2 are SGHTA and FQGTGA. The CDR3 protein is CASSLGLAEETQYF. The DNA of the CDR3 is TGTGCCAGCAGCCTGGGACTAGCGGAAGAGACCCAGTACTTC.

This clonotype has more than one count but fewer than ten. Mismatch with germline at one junction end may stem from a read error. J is TRBJ1-1 and V is TRBV7-8; no definite D call. Per the germline V gene, CDR1 is SGHVS and CDR2 is FQNEAQ. The length of the CDR3 is 14 residues. The CDR3: CASSLGPGNAEAFF. In DNA, the CDR3 is TGTGCCAGCAGCTTAGGACCGGGGAACGCTGAAGCTTTCTTT.

This clonotype was seen a handful of times. This chain joins TRBV28 and TRBJ1-4; D call uncertain. The ends were cut back, 6 bases at V and 7 bases at J, with 18 bases in the middle. CDR3 length: 15 amino acids. From germline, CDR1 is MDHEN and CDR2 SYDVKM. CDR3 DNA: TGTGCCAGCAGCCTCGCAGTCCCGGGAGCTGAAAAACTGTTTTTT. The encoded protein is CASSLAVPGAEKLFF. Based on the CDR3 plus reference TRBV28 and TRBJ1-4, the full variable domain is DVKVTQSSRYLVKRTGEKVFLECVQDMDHENMFWYRQDPGLGLRLIYFSYDVKMKEKGDIPEGYSVSREKKERFSLILESASTNQTSMYLCASSLAVPGAEKLFFGSGTQLSVL.

This chain joins TRBV9 and TRBJ2-5; D not certain. V shed 3 bases and J shed 0 bases, with 3 bases lying between them. Germline CDR1 is SGDLS and CDR2 is YYNGEE. The CDR3 sequence is 12 residues long. The CDR3 region is CASSAHQETQYF. In nucleotides, the CDR3 is TGTGCCAGCAGCGCCCACCAAGAGACCCAGTACTTC.

The table lists this clonotype with a few counts. The chain is built from TRBV20-1 and TRBJ1-5; D is perhaps TRBD1 (5 bases). The CDR3 covers 14 residues. The ends were cut back, 5 bases at V and 1 base at J, with 12 bases in the middle. Germline V gene data show CDR1 as DFQATT and CDR2 as SNEGSKA (reference sequence). The CDR3 sequence: CSAALGGSNQPQHF. The CDR3 DNA reads TGCAGTGCTGCCTTGGGGGGGAGCAATCAGCCCCAGCATTTT.

Comments on this clonotype: Just one base apart from a much larger clone, this may be a read error. The chain has TRBV30 and TRBJ1-4; D unresolved. The CDR3 consists of 14 residues. From germline, CDR1 is GTSNPN and CDR2 SVGIG (reference sequence). For the CDR3, the DNA is TGTGCCTGGAGCCGCGAGCGGATGAATGAAAAACTGCTTTTT. Translated, it gives CAWSRERMNEKLLF.

As concerns this clonotype: A read error may explain this, as a much larger clone is one base away. The V call is TRBV29-1, the J call TRBJ1-1; D might be TRBD1 (5 bases). Between the trimmed V and J ends, which lost 4 bases and 7 bases, there was a span of 7 bases. This CDR3 spans 10 amino acids. Germline V CDR1 and CDR2: SQVTM, ANQGSEA. CDR3 in amino acids: CSVGQREAFF. For the CDR3, the DNA is TGCAGCGTTGGACAGCGTGAAGCTTTCTTT.

CDR3 region: CASSYGLTINSNQPQHF. The CDR3 DNA is TGTGCCAGCAGTTACGGGTTAACAATCAATAGCAATCAGCCCCAGCATTTT. The V gene is TRBV6-9, the J gene TRBJ1-5; no clear D gene. Trimming pared 3 bases from V and 0 bases from J, leaving 15 bases between. CDR3 length equals 17 residues. From germline, CDR1 is MNHGY and CDR2 SVAAGI.

This clonotype was observed many times. This chain connects TRBV11-3 to TRBJ2-2; D uncertain. Germline assignment: CDR1 SGHNT and CDR2 YENEEA. Between the trimmed V and J ends, which lost 3 bases and 1 base, there was a span of 12 bases. There are 16 residues in the CDR3. CDR3 DNA: TGTGCCAGCAGCTTTAGCCTCAGGCGGAACACCGGGGAGCTGTTTTTT. Translation: CASSFSLRRNTGELFF.

The sample holds one count of this clonotype. A clone one base away is much larger, so this may be a read error. This chain's CDR3 is CASPPAGAGQHQNSYERYF. Here the CDR3 DNA reads TGTGCCAGCCCACCGGCCGGGGCCGGGCAGCATCAGAACTCCTACGAGCGGTACTTC. V is TRBV28 and J is TRBJ2-5; either TRBD1 or TRBD2 may fit D (5 bases each). The CDR3 covers 19 residues. CDR1 and CDR2 from the germline V gene are MDHEN and SYDVKM. Trimming pared 8 bases from V and 13 bases from J, leaving 41 bases between.

This clonotype was seen at least ten times. The V call is TRBV30, the J call TRBJ1-1; TRBD1 might be the D (5 bases). This CDR3 spans 12 amino acids. V lost 5 bases and J 3 bases, leaving 10 bases between the germline ends. Germline values: CDR1 GTSNPN, CDR2 SVGIG (reference sequence). The CDR3 nucleotides are TGTGCCTGGGACAGTGAGGACACTGAAGCTTTCTTT. The encoded protein is CAWDSEDTEAFF.

This chain uses TRBV5-6 with TRBJ1-2; the match to TRBD1 covers 7 bases. Germline loops: CDR1 SGHDT, CDR2 YYEEEE. V trimming: 3 bases; J trimming: 7 bases; junction bases outside the gene matches: 9. The CDR3 contains 14 residues. The CDR3 is CASSSITGDGGYTF. The CDR3 DNA is TGTGCCAGCAGCTCGATAACAGGGGATGGTGGCTACACCTTC. Full variable domain (outside the CDR3, taken from reference TRBV5-6 and TRBJ1-2): DAGVTQSPTHLIKTRGQQVTLRCSPKSGHDTVSWYQQALGQGPQFIFQYYEEEERQRGNFPDRFSGHQFPNYSSELNVNALLLGDSALYLCASSSITGDGGYTFGSGTRLTVV.

This clonotype was counted between two and nine times. This chain connects TRBV30 to TRBJ1-4; D is perhaps TRBD1 (5 bases). Germline CDR1 is GTSNPN and CDR2 is SVGIG (reference sequence). The CDR3 covers 13 residues. V was trimmed by 4 bases and J by 8 bases, leaving 14 bases between them. CDR3 protein: CAWNVREGEKLFF. The CDR3 DNA is TGTGCCTGGAACGTCCGGGAGGGGGAAAAACTGTTTTTT.

This clonotype was observed many times. The rearrangement links TRBV7-2 to TRBJ1-6; 9 bases align to TRBD1. Per the germline V gene, CDR1 is SGHTA and CDR2 is FQGNSA. The trim removed 5 bases at V and 9 bases at J, leaving 2 bases unmatched. This CDR3 is 13 amino acids long. In nucleotides, the CDR3 is TGTGCCAGCAGCCGGACAGGGGTTTCACCCCTCCACTTT. Protein product: CASSRTGVSPLHF.

The rearrangement links TRBV29-1 to TRBJ2-7, with D possibly TRBD1 on 5 matching bases. Germline V gene lookup returns CDR1 SQVTM and CDR2 ANQGSEA. CDR3 length equals 13 residues. The CDR3 DNA reads as TGCAGGCGCTCGCCAGGACAACCTTACGAGCAGTACTTC. Encoded protein: CRRSPGQPYEQYF.

This clonotype was found a few times. The J gene is TRBJ2-1, the V gene TRBV12-3 or TRBV12-4, with 9 bases identical to TRBD2. This CDR3 contains 17 residues. Trimming at V came to 7 bases and at J to 3 bases, leaving 13 bases not matched to a gene. This chain's CDR3 is CASTLGFVAGDYNEQFF. DNA for the CDR3: TGTGCCAGCACCCTAGGGTTTGTAGCGGGAGACTACAATGAGCAGTTCTTC.

This clonotype was recorded at least ten times. The chain couples TRBV12-3 or TRBV12-4 to TRBJ2-5; 10 nucleotides match TRBD1. The CDR3 sequence is 17 residues long. V gave up 0 bases and J gave up 4 bases; unmatched junction bases: 8. DNA for the CDR3: TGTGCCAGCAGTTTAGCCGTGTGGGACAGGGGAGGAGAGACCCAGTACTTC. Encoded protein: CASSLAVWDRGGETQYF.

V and J are TRBV18 and TRBJ2-1; 10 bases match TRBD2. Germline V gene lookup returns CDR1 KGHSH and CDR2 LQKENI. The CDR3 extends over 15 amino acids. Trimming at V came to 2 bases and at J to 5 bases, leaving 3 bases not matched to a gene. The CDR3 region is CASSPTSGDDNEQFF. CDR3 DNA: TGTGCCAGCTCACCAACTAGCGGGGATGACAATGAGCAGTTCTTC.

In its sample, this clonotype was seen many times. This chain connects TRBV12-3 or TRBV12-4 to TRBJ1-1; no reliable D call. The CDR3 extends over 12 amino acids. Trimming pared 4 bases from V and 10 bases from J, leaving 13 bases between. CDR3 DNA: TGTGCCAGCAGTTCCTCCCGGAGGGCAGCTTTCTTT. Its translation is CASSSSRRAAFF.

The chain couples TRBV5-1 to TRBJ2-1; the match to TRBD1 covers 9 bases. The germline gives CDR1 SGHRS, CDR2 YFSETQ. Trimming removed 3 bases from V and 4 bases from J; junction bases left unmatched: 11. There are 17 residues in the CDR3. The CDR3 loop reads CASSSTVPGQGYNEQFF. For the CDR3, the DNA is TGCGCCAGCAGCTCCACTGTGCCGGGACAGGGATACAATGAGCAGTTCTTC.

V gene TRBV30 combines with J gene TRBJ1-2, with TRBD1 matching 10 bases. Looked up from germline, CDR1 is GTSNPN and CDR2 is SVGIG (reference sequence). CDR3 length equals 16 residues. Trimming removed 5 bases from V and 3 bases from J; junction bases left unmatched: 12. DNA for the CDR3: TGTGCCTGGCTTGAGACAGGGGGCTCGAAAGACTATGGCTACACCTTC. Translating it yields CAWLETGGSKDYGYTF.

This clonotype has ten or more counts. Here the CDR3 DNA reads TGTGCCAGCAGTTTATGGCGGCAGGGTAAGCCCCAGCATTTT. This sequence encodes CASSLWRQGKPQHF. V gene TRBV28 combines with J gene TRBJ1-5; D is possibly TRBD1 (5 bases). The CDR3 loop spans 14 amino acids. V dropped 0 bases and J dropped 8 bases, with 11 bases sitting between them. The germline gives CDR1 MDHEN, CDR2 SYDVKM.

The rearrangement joins TRBV3-1 to TRBJ1-5; D is perhaps TRBD1 (6 bases). The ends were cut back, 4 bases at V and 2 bases at J, with 18 bases in the middle. The CDR3 sequence is 17 residues long. Germline CDR1 LGHDT, CDR2 YNNKEL (reference sequence). CDR3 DNA: TGTGCCAGCAGCCTTAGTCTGGGGGGGGCCGGCAATCAGCCCCAGCATTTT. Residues: CASSLSLGGAGNQPQHF.

Many counts were recorded for this clonotype. This chain connects TRBV15 to TRBJ1-5; the D gene is possibly TRBD1 (5 bases). V dropped 5 bases and J dropped 0 bases, with 17 bases sitting between them. In germline, CDR1 is LNHNV, CDR2 YYDKDF (reference sequence). CDR3 length equals 17 residues. The CDR3 DNA is TGTGCCACCAGCCATGGGCCAGGGAGGGATAGCAATCAGCCCCAGCATTTT. Translated, it gives CATSHGPGRDSNQPQHF.

This clonotype was picked up a small number of times. This rearrangement joins TRBV7-2 to TRBJ1-5, with TRBD1 matching 7 bases. The germline gives CDR1 SGHTA, CDR2 FQGNSA. Losses at the gene ends were 6 bases for V and 7 bases for J; bases not matched to a gene: 9. The CDR3 sequence is 14 residues long. CDR3 amino acids: CASRPTGTGQPQHF. CDR3 coding DNA: TGTGCCAGCAGACCGACAGGGACGGGACAGCCCCAGCATTTT.

The chain combines TRBV19 with TRBJ2-1; the D gene is possibly TRBD2 (6 bases). CDR1 and CDR2 (germline): LNHDA, SQIVND (reference sequence). The CDR3 is made up of 16 amino acids. Trimming cost V 2 bases and J 5 bases, with 16 bases left between them. The DNA of the CDR3 is TGTGCCAGTAGTATACTGCGGGGATTTTTAGACAATGAGCAGTTCTTC. Translating it yields CASSILRGFLDNEQFF.

This clonotype was detected ten times or more. This chain's CDR3 is CASSLPGDTEAFF. CDR3 nucleotides: TGTGCCAGCAGTTTGCCGGGAGACACTGAAGCTTTCTTT. The chain has TRBV28 and TRBJ1-1, with D hard to call. The V end lost 3 bases, the J end lost 3 bases, and 8 bases lay between the germline ends. CDR3 length: 13 amino acids. CDR1 and CDR2 (germline): MDHEN, SYDVKM.

This clonotype was detected only a few times. V usage is TRBV7-2 and J usage is TRBJ2-2; D possibly corresponds to TRBD1 (5 bases). Trimming took off 2 bases at V and 6 bases at J, with 13 bases between the two ends. The CDR3 length is 15 residues. The germline V gene has CDR1 SGHTA and CDR2 FQGNSA. CDR3 amino acids: CASSLRQGSAGELFF. DNA for the CDR3: TGTGCCAGCAGCTTAAGGCAGGGCAGCGCCGGGGAGCTGTTTTTT.